The clone carrying this TCR beta chain has only a few counts. Its target is not known. This specimen comes from a study of post-analysis software for immune sequencing data. Study results and limitations: A few TRBV segments occurring more often in patients than controls included TRBV5-6, TRBV5-1 and TRBV20-1.

cDNA libraries of TCR beta carried unique molecular identifiers. MiXCR, applied by TCRdb to the PCR reads, yields one record per CDR3 protein. Of about 380,000 distinct CDR3 sequences listed, 30% to 45% are singletons. J gave up 5 bases and V 5 bases, and 9 bases lay outside the gene matches. The CDR3 extends over 15 amino acids. The germline V gene encodes CDR1 SGHVS and CDR2 FNYEAQ. The material sequenced was blood. V and J are TRBV7-6 and TRBJ2-5, with TRBD2 identical over 9 bases. This receptor was obtained from a girl aged 10 to 17 with multiple sclerosis. For the CDR3, the DNA is TGTGCCAGCAGCCTCCCCTTGCTAGCGGGGGAGACCCAGTACTTC. Translating it yields CASSLPLLAGETQYF.